This passage covers 7 T cell receptor beta chains from one sample sequenced in a study of HIV-infected patients and healthy controls. Roughly three months, about 14 weeks, into antiretroviral therapy, follow-up blood was collected. Whole blood was used without fractionation, so all unsorted peripheral T cells were included. cDNA was made from about 500 ng RNA using alpha and beta constant primers. Separate chain-specific third strand synthesis with multiplexing indices produced the alpha and beta libraries. TCRdb ran MiXCR on the 5' RACE reads and lists one entry per CDR3 protein. The sample contains 8,000 to 8,500 distinct CDR3 sequences, over 6.5% of which appear only once. Sequences were derived from blood, sampled during antiretroviral therapy. Source of these receptors: an adult with HIV infection.

In its sample, this clonotype was seen many times. Little can be read into the size of this beta chain, an off-target read in a library designed for alpha chains. The chain recombines TRBV5-1 with TRBJ2-1; no clear D. Trimming shortened V by 0 bases and J by 6 bases, and 10 bases separated the two germline ends. Per germline, CDR1 SGHRS and CDR2 YFSETQ. The CDR3 is 14 amino acids. This CDR3 is CASSLDSPGNEQFF. The CDR3 nucleotides read TGCGCCAGCAGCTTGGACAGTCCCGGCAATGAGCAGTTCTTC.

By its share, this clonotype is medium-sized (0.01 to 0.1%). This beta chain is a stray read from a library made for alpha chains; its abundance is not meaningful. V is TRBV29-1 and J is TRBJ2-1; the D is unclear. The CDR3 extends over 15 amino acids. Germline assignment: CDR1 SQVTM and CDR2 ANQGSEA. The V end was cut by 3 bases, the J end by 0 bases, with 12 bases between. CDR3 in amino acids: CSVEVWESSYNEQFF. CDR3 sequence (DNA): TGCAGCGTTGAGGTATGGGAAAGCTCCTACAATGAGCAGTTCTTC.

This clonotype was seen many times. Within a library made for alpha chains, this beta chain is off target, and its count is uninformative. J is TRBJ1-2 and V is TRBV30; D is ambiguous. Germline CDR1 GTSNPN, CDR2 SVGIG (reference sequence). The ends were cut back, 4 bases at V and 8 bases at J, with 8 bases in the middle. This CDR3 has 10 amino acids. The CDR3 nucleotides read TGTGCCTGGAACGACGAGGGCTACACCTTC. The encoded protein is CAWNDEGYTF.

This clonotype is termed medium-sized (0.01 to 0.1%). The library was designed around alpha chains, so this beta chain is a stray read whose abundance carries little weight. The rearrangement links TRBV7-8 to TRBJ2-1; 9 bases are a match to TRBD2. Germline values: CDR1 SGHVS, CDR2 FQNEAQ. V shed 4 bases and J 10 bases; nucleotides not matched to a gene: 8. The CDR3 covers 14 residues. In DNA, the CDR3 is TGTGCCAGCAGCTCCTTTGCGGGAGGGCGCGAGCAGTTCTTC. Its protein product is CASSSFAGGREQFF. The full variable domain, completed using reference TRBV7-8 and TRBJ2-1, is GAGVSQSPRYKVAKRGQDVALRCDPISGHVSLFWYQQALGQGPEFLTYFQNEAQLDKSGLPSDRFFAERPEGSVSTLKIQRTQQEDSAVYLCASSSFAGGREQFFGPGTRLTVL.

This clonotype was counted at least ten times. The library was prepared for alpha chains; this beta chain is a stray read, so its frequency means little. As DNA, the CDR3 is TGTGCCAGCAAAGTAGGACTAGCGGGAGATAGAACAGATACGCAGTATTTT. Translated, it gives CASKVGLAGDRTDTQYF. The genes are TRBV3-1 and TRBJ2-3; 13 nucleotides match TRBD2. Germline trimming cut 7 bases from V and 3 bases from J; bases unmatched to any gene: 10. CDR1 is LGHDT, CDR2 YNNKEL, per germline (reference sequence). CDR3 size: 17 residues.

This clonotype was recorded at least ten times. This beta chain lies outside the target of a library built for alpha chains; its clone size means little. The CDR3 reads CASRPWTGDLQSPLHF. The DNA for the CDR3 is TGTGCCAGCAGGCCATGGACAGGGGACCTCCAATCACCCCTCCACTTT. V and J are TRBV28 and TRBJ1-6; 9 bases are a match to TRBD1. Germline trimming cut 6 bases from V and 10 bases from J; bases unmatched to any gene: 13. Germline values: CDR1 MDHEN, CDR2 SYDVKM. The CDR3 is 16 amino acids.

This clonotype showed up just a few times. Being off target in a library aimed at alpha chains, this beta chain has a size of little meaning. This chain connects TRBV10-3 to TRBJ2-3, with 8 bases matching TRBD1. CDR1 ENHRY and CDR2 SYGVKD come from the germline V gene. This CDR3 contains 18 residues. J gave up 0 bases and V 6 bases, and 14 bases lay outside the gene matches. The CDR3, as DNA: TGTGCCATCAGGGGCCCCACACCGACAGGGGCTAGCACAGATACGCAGTATTTT. Translation: CAIRGPTPTGASTDTQYF.